The next 9 T cell receptor beta chains were all read from a single sample in a study of blood T cell repertoires in COVID-19. Libraries were prepared by immunoSEQ multiplex PCR; TCRdb keeps only in-frame clonotypes and omits some of them. In the table there are about 230,000 clones, 88% of which are singletons. The sample was peripheral blood. The receptors stem from a woman aged 55-70 years with acute or convalescent COVID-19.

The chain combines TRBV19 with TRBJ1-1; TRBD1 matches 10 bases. The CDR3 runs 16 residues. Germline lookup yields CDR1 LNHDA and CDR2 SQIVND (reference sequence). The ends lost 3 bases at V and 5 bases at J; junction bases unmatched: 9. The CDR3 coding sequence is TGTGCCAGTAGTATCAGACAGGGGGCCTTTTTAACTGAAGCTTTCTTT. Amino acids: CASSIRQGAFLTEAFF.

The chain has TRBV6-2 or TRBV6-3 and TRBJ2-1, with 8 positions matching TRBD2. This CDR3 spans 15 amino acids. Per germline, CDR1 MNHEY and CDR2 SVGEGT. The trim removed 5 bases at V and 3 bases at J, leaving 6 bases unmatched. CDR3 DNA sequence: TGTGCCAGCAGTGACGGACTAGCAGACTACAATGAGCAGTTCTTC. Its translation: CASSDGLADYNEQFF.

The chain uses TRBV13 and TRBJ2-7; D uncertain. The CDR3 is 12 amino acids. V dropped 3 bases and J dropped 7 bases, with 10 bases sitting between them. Germline CDR1 reads PRHDT; CDR2 reads FYEKMQ (reference sequence). The CDR3 spells CASSFRQAEQYF. Written as DNA, the CDR3 is TGTGCCAGCAGCTTCCGTCAGGCTGAGCAGTACTTC.

Of note for this clone: Other DNA sequences in this specimen translate into the identical CDR3. J is TRBJ1-4 and V is TRBV18; 9 nucleotides line up with TRBD1. Germline V gene sequence: CDR1 KGHSH, CDR2 LQKENI. CDR3 length equals 14 residues. Trimming at V came to 2 bases and at J to 6 bases, leaving 1 base not matched to a gene. CDR3 region: CASSPRTGDEKLFF. In DNA, the CDR3 is TGTGCCAGCTCACCAAGGACAGGGGATGAAAAACTGTTTTTT.

The J gene is TRBJ2-3, the V gene TRBV7-9; a possible D gene is TRBD1 (6 bases). In germline, CDR1 is SEHNR, CDR2 FQNEAQ (reference sequence). This CDR3 region has 17 residues. V lost 1 base to trimming and J lost 2 bases, with 16 bases between them. CDR3 sequence reads: CASSLVDSPTPTDTQYF. In DNA form, the CDR3 reads TGTGCCAGCAGCTTAGTGGACAGCCCGACCCCCACAGATACGCAGTATTTT.

The chain links TRBV6-2 or TRBV6-3 to TRBJ2-4; the match to TRBD2 covers 7 bases. V lost 2 bases to trimming and J lost 7 bases; unmatched junction nucleotides: 8. In germline, CDR1 is MNHEY, CDR2 SVGEGT. CDR3 length: 15 amino acids. The CDR3 coding sequence is TGTGCCAGCAGTTACCCCGGGGGGTGGGCGAACATTCAGTACTTC. It yields the protein CASSYPGGWANIQYF.

This chain links TRBV13 with TRBJ1-1, with 9 bases that match TRBD1. The CDR3 sequence is 15 residues long. After removal of 5 bases from V and 3 bases from J, the junction contained 7 bases not matched to a gene. The germline gives CDR1 PRHDT, CDR2 FYEKMQ (reference sequence). The CDR3 loop is CASSQNRGRDTEAFF. The DNA for the CDR3 is TGTGCCAGCAGCCAGAACAGGGGGCGCGACACTGAAGCTTTCTTT.

V gene TRBV5-6 combines with J gene TRBJ1-5; no definite D call. CDR1 is SGHDT, CDR2 YYEEEE, per germline. Trimming shortened V by 0 bases and J by 5 bases, and 21 bases separated the two germline ends. This CDR3 is built from 18 residues. The CDR3 loop reads CASSLESGSKIKDQPQHF. The CDR3 DNA reads TGTGCCAGCAGCTTGGAGTCGGGGAGCAAGATTAAGGATCAGCCCCAGCATTTT.

The rearrangement joins TRBV9 to TRBJ2-7; 7 positions match TRBD1. CDR1 is SGDLS, CDR2 YYNGEE, per germline. V lost 2 bases, J lost 5 bases, and 7 bases stayed unmatched. The length of the CDR3 is 14 residues. The CDR3 here is CASSVLPTGDEQYF. CDR3 DNA: TGTGCCAGCAGCGTCCTTCCTACAGGGGACGAGCAGTACTTC. The full variable domain, with the rest looked up from reference TRBV9 and TRBJ2-7, is DSGVTQTPKHLITATGQRVTLRCSPRSGDLSVYWYQQSLDQGLQFLIQYYNGEERAKGNILERFSAQQFPDLHSELNLSSLELGDSALYFCASSVLPTGDEQYFGPGTRLTVT.